This T cell receptor beta chain was profiled in a study of chemoradiotherapy in HPV16-positive cancers. Study information: Functional T-cell assays on a couple of HPV16-positive patients' cells defined candidate HPV-specific clones and common TCR motifs.

Study-level findings and limits: During treatment, candidate HPV-specific clones and E7-related motifs expanded in tumor.

To note about this clone: What it recognizes is unknown.

Samples were taken several times over chemoradiotherapy. This CDR3 has 15 amino acids. Some clones are missing from TCRdb's copy, which holds only in-frame ones; the method was immunoSEQ multiplex PCR. The repertoire includes about 15,000 clones, over 75% of them detected once, and under 1.5% sits in the top ten. The receptor was isolated from a human donor with HPV-associated anogenital cancer. The V and J genes are TRBV21-1 and TRBJ1-2; TRBD1, as called in the table, went unchecked against the DNA. TRBV21-1 is assigned pseudogene status. The biological material was taken from a patient who underwent chemoradiotherapy. For the CDR3, the DNA is TGTGCCGGGGGGACAGGCCAGAGGAGAATCCATGGCTACACCTTC. Residues: CAGGTGQRRIHGYTF.